A selection of T cell receptor beta chains follows, all from one sample in a study of T cells in Graves' hyperthyroidism and ophthalmopathy. TCRdb re-analysed the multiplex PCR reads in MiXCR, keeping a single row per CDR3 protein. The table has about 96,000 distinct CDR3 sequences, around 50% seen once. The sequenced material came from blood. These receptors came from a woman between 35 and 50 years old with Graves' hyperthyroidism. The CDR3 runs from the conserved cysteine through the conserved F or W. A D gene is named only where the DNA matches it firmly. Only some rows state a clone size, as once, few, many or a class for expanded clones.

v_call	j_call	d_call	clone_size	cdr3_nt	cdr3_aa
TRBV7-2	TRBJ1-1	NA	medium-sized	TGTGCCAGCAGCAGGGACGGAAATAGGAACACTGAAGCTTTCTTT	CASSRDGNRNTEAFF
TRBV29-1	TRBJ2-5	NA	many	TGCAGCGTTGGGGACCCAGAGACCCAGTACTTC	CSVGDPETQYF
TRBV7-2	TRBJ2-5	NA	many	TGTGCCAGCAGCCCCCTACGAGAGACCCAGTACTTC	CASSPLRETQYF
TRBV7-8	TRBJ1-2	TRBD1	many	TGTGCCAGCAGCTCCACAGGGGATGGCTATGGCTACACCTTC	CASSSTGDGYGYTF
TRBV10-3	TRBJ2-3	NA	many	TGTGCCATCAGGGGGGCCCAAGAGGCTGATACGCAGTATTTT	CAIRGAQEADTQYF
TRBV7-9	TRBJ1-5	NA	NA	TGTGCCAGCAGCTCTCCCGACGGGAATCAGCCCCAGCATTTT	CASSSPDGNQPQHF
TRBV2	TRBJ1-5	NA	few	TGTGCCAGCACCAGGAGGTCGGAGCAGCCCCAGCATTTT	CASTRRSEQPQHF
TRBV12-3/TRBV12-4	TRBJ1-2	TRBD1	many	TGTGCCAGCAAGCGAGGACAGGGGGCTTGGGGCTACACCTTC	CASKRGQGAWGYTF
TRBV7-8	TRBJ1-1	NA	few	TGTGCCAGCAGCTTAGAGGGACAGAACACTGAAGCTTTCTTT	CASSLEGQNTEAFF
TRBV7-2	TRBJ2-2	TRBD2	many	TGTGCCAGCAGCTTTATAGCGGGAGTCGGCACCGGGGAGCTGTTTTTT	CASSFIAGVGTGELFF
TRBV15	TRBJ1-1	TRBD1	NA	TGTGCCACCAGCACCCGAGGACAGGGGAGATCTGAAGCTTTCTTT	CATSTRGQGRSEAFF